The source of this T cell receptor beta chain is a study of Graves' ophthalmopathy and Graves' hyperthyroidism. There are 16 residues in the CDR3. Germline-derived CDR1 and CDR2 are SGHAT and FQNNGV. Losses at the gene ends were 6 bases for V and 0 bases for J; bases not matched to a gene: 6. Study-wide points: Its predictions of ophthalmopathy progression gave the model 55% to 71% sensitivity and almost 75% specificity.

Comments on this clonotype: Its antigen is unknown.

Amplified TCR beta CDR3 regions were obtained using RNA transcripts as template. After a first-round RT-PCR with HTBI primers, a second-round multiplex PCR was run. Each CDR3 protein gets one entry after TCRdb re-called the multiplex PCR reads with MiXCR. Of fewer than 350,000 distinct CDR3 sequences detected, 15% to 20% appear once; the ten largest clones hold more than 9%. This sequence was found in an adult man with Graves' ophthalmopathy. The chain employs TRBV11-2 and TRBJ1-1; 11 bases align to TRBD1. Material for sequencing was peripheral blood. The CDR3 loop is CASRFGQGALNTEAFF. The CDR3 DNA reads TGTGCCAGCAGGTTCGGACAGGGGGCGTTGAACACTGAAGCTTTCTTT.